Sequencing of this T cell receptor beta chain was carried out in a study of T cells expressing NK-cell markers. TCRdb re-called the 5' RACE reads; every CDR3 protein appears as one record, without DNA. The repertoire table contains around 550,000 distinct CDR3 sequences. This CDR3 is built from 15 residues. Sequencing was performed on blood T cells: a sorted CD56 or NKG2C T cell subset, CD4+ or CD8+ T cells, or bulk PBMC T cells (not recorded which). The V and J genes are TRBV12-3 or TRBV12-4 and TRBJ2-7; the TCRdb call, TRBD1, lacks DNA for checking. The source is a young man in good health. CDR3 sequence reads: CASSIMGGSSYEQYF.